The subject of this entry is one T cell receptor (beta chain). No antigen is known for it. The data derive from a study of T cell responses to AZD1222 COVID-19 vaccine. This CDR3 is built from 12 residues. V lost 4 bases and J lost 4, with 10 bases in between. The germline V gene encodes CDR1 GTSNPN and CDR2 SVGIG (reference sequence). TCRdb keeps only in-frame clones here, not all; method: immunoSEQ multiplex PCR. This table holds 190,000 or so clones, approximately 93% found once. Study-wide points: Clonal diversity may have been underestimated in mostly white British donors.

The source is an adult who received the AZD1222 COVID-19 vaccine. V is TRBV30 and J is TRBJ1-1, with D possibly matching TRBD1 (6 bases). The specimen comprised peripheral blood, sampled 28 days after the second AZD1222 dose. The CDR3 loop is CAWNRDPTEAFF. CDR3 nucleotide sequence: TGTGCCTGGAACAGGGATCCCACTGAAGCTTTCTTT.